This entry is about one TCR beta chain. The data derive from a study of blood T cell repertoires in COVID-19. Study at large: The cDNA or gDNA used as material had been derived from T cells, B-cell-depleted T cells, or PBMCs.

J was trimmed by 1 base and V by 3 bases; bases with no gene match: 5. CDR1 is SNHLY, CDR2 FYNNEI, per germline. This CDR3 region has 15 residues. Source study methods: Amplification from reference gene primers served as the basis for estimated nucleated cell counts. The data were produced by immunoSEQ multiplex PCR, yet TCRdb's version contains in-frame clones alone and is incomplete. The DNA was the basis for D and trimming; V, J and clone size are from that table. The sample contains approximately 76,000 clones, about 86% of which appear only once. This sequence joins TRBV2 and TRBJ2-5; 7 nucleotides align to TRBD2. Sequenced sample: peripheral blood. The source of this sequence is a man older than 75 in a cohort sampled during active COVID-19. CDR3 sequence: CASSEGGGSQETQYF. In nucleotides, the CDR3 is TGTGCCAGCAGTGAGGGCGGGGGTAGCCAAGAGACCCAGTACTTC.